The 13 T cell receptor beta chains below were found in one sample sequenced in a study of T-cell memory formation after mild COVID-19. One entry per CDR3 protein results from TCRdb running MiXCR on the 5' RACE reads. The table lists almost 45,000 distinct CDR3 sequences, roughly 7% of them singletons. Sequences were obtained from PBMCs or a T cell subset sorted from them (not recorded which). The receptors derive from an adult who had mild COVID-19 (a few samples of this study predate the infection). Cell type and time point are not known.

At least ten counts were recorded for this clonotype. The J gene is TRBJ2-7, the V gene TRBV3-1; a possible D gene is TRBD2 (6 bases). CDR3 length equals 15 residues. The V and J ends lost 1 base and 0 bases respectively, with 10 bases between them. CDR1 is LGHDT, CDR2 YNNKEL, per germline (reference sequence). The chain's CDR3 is CASSQGRGGSYEQYF. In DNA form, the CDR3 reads TGTGCCAGCAGCCAAGGGCGGGGAGGCTCCTACGAGCAGTACTTC.

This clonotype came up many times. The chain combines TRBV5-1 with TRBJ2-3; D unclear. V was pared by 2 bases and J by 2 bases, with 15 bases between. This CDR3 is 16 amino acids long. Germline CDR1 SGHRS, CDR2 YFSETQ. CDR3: CASSFDSQSNTDTQYF. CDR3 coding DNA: TGCGCCAGCAGCTTTGACTCCCAATCTAACACAGATACGCAGTATTTT.

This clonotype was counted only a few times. CDR3 amino acids: CASSTDRVARGYTF. CDR3 coding DNA: TGTGCCAGCAGTACGGACAGGGTGGCCCGCGGCTACACCTTC. The chain carries TRBV6-5 and TRBJ1-2; 8 positions match TRBD1. The CDR3 length is 14 residues. Trimming removed 5 bases from V and 8 bases from J; junction bases left unmatched: 10. Germline lookup yields CDR1 MNHEY and CDR2 SVGAGI.

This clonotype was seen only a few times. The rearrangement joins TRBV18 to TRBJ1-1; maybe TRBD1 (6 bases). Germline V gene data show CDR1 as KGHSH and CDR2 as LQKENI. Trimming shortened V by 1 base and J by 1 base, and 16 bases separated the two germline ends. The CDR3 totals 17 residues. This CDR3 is CASSPLGPGHQNTEAFF. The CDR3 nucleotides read TGTGCCAGCTCACCACTGGGTCCGGGACATCAGAACACTGAAGCTTTCTTT.

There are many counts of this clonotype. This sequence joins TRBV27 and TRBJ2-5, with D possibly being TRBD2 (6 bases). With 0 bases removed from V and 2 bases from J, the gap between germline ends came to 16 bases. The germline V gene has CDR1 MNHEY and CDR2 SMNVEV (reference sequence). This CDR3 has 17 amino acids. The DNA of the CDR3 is TGTGCCAGCAGTTTATCGATCTTTGGGGGGTATCAAGAGACCCAGTACTTC. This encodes CASSLSIFGGYQETQYF.

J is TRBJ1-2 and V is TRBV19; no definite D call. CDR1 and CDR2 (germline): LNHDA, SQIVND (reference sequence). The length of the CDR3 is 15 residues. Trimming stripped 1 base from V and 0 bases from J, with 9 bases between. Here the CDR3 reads CASSIGKVTNYGYTF. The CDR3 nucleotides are TGTGCCAGTAGTATAGGGAAGGTTACTAACTATGGCTACACCTTC.

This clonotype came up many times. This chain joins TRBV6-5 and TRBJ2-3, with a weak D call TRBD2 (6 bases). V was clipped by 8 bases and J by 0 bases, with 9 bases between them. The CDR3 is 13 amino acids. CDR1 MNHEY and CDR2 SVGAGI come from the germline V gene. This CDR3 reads CASRAGSTDTQYF. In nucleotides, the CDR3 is TGTGCCAGCCGGGCGGGGAGCACAGATACGCAGTATTTT.

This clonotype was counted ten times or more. In nucleotides, the CDR3 is TGTGCCAGCAGTTACCCGGGACGGAGTACGCAGTATTTT. Translation gives CASSYPGRSTQYF. The genes are TRBV6-5 and TRBJ2-3; the D call may be TRBD1 or TRBD2 (5 bases each). Germline V lookup: CDR1 MNHEY, CDR2 SVGAGI. V shed 2 bases and J shed 8 bases, with 11 bases lying between them. The CDR3 covers 13 residues.

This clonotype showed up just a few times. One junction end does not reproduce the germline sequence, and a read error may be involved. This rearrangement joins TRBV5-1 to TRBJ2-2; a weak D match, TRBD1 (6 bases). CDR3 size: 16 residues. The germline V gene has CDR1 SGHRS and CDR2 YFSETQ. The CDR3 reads CASTLESGVVTGELFF. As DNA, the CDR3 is TGCGCCAGCACCTTGGAATCAGGGGTGGTCACCGGGGAGCTGTTTTTT.

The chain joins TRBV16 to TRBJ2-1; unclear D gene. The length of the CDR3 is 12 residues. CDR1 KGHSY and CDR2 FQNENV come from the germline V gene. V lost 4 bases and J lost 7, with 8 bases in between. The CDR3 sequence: CASSPNRNEQFF. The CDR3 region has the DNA TGTGCCAGCAGCCCCAATCGAAATGAGCAGTTCTTC.

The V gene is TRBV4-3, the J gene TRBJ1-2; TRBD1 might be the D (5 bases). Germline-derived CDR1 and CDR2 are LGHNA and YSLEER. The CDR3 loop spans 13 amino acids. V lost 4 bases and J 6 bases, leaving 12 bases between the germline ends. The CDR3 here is CASSRPGTHGYTF. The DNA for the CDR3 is TGCGCCAGCAGCCGGCCCGGGACCCATGGCTACACCTTC.

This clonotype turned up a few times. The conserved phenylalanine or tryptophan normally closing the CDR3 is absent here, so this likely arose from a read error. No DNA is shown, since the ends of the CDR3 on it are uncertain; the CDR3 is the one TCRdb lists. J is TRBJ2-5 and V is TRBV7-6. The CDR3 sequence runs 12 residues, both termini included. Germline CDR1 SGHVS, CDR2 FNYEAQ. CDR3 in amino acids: CASSLAIGDAVM.

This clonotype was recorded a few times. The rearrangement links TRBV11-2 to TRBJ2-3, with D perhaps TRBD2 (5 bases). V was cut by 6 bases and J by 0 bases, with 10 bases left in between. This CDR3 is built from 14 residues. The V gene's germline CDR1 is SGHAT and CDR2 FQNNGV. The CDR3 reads CASSSGFSTDTQYF. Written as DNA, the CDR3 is TGTGCCAGCAGTTCGGGGTTTAGCACAGATACGCAGTATTTT.